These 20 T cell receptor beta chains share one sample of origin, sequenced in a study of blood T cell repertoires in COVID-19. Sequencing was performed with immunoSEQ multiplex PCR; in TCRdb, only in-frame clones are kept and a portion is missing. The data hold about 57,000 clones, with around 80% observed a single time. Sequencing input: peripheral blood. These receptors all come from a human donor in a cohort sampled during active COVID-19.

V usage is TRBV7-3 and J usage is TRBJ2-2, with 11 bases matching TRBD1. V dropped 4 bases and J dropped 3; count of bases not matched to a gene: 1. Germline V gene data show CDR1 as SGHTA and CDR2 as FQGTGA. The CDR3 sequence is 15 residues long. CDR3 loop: CASSWGQGDTGELFF. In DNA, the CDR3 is TGTGCCAGCAGCTGGGGACAGGGGGACACCGGGGAGCTGTTTTTT.

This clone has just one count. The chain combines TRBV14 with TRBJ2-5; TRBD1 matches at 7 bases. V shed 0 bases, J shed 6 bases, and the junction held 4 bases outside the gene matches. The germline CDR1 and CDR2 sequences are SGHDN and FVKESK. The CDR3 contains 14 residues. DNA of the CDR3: TGTGCCAGCAGCCAAGATACAGGGGCCCAGACCCAGTACTTC. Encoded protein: CASSQDTGAQTQYF.

The CDR3 loop is CASKGGTGASEQYF. The CDR3 DNA is TGTGCCAGTAAAGGGGGGACAGGGGCTAGCGAGCAGTACTTC. V and J are TRBV28 and TRBJ2-7, with 10 bases fitting TRBD1. CDR1 is MDHEN, CDR2 SYDVKM, per germline. With V trimmed by 9 bases and J by 6 bases, 11 bases remained unmatched. The CDR3 consists of 14 residues.

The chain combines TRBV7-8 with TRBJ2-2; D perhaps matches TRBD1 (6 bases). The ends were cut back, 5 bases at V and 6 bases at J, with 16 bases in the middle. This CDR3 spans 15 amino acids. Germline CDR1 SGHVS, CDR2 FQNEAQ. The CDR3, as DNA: TGTGCCAGCAGCCGGGGACACCCCGGGGCCGGGGAGCTGTTTTTT. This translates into CASSRGHPGAGELFF.

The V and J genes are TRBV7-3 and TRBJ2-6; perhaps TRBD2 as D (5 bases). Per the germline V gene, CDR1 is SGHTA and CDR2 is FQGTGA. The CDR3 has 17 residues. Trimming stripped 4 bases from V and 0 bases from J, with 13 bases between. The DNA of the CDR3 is TGTGCCAGCAGCTCCGGGATCCGGGGCTCTGGGGCCAACGTCCTGACTTTC. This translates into CASSSGIRGSGANVLTF.

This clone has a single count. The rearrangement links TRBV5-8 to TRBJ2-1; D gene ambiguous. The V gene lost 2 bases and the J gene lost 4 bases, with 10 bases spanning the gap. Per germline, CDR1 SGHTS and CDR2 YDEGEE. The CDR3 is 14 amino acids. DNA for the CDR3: TGTGCCAGCAGCTTAGAGCCTCTATACAATGAGCAGTTCTTC. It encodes CASSLEPLYNEQFF.

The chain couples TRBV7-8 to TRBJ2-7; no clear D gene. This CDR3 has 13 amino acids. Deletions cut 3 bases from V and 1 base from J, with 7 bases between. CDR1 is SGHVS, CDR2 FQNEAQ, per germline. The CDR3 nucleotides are TGTGCCAGCAGCTTTGCCGGGTCCTACGAGCAGTACTTC. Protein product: CASSFAGSYEQYF. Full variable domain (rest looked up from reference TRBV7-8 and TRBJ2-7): GAGVSQSPRYKVAKRGQDVALRCDPISGHVSLFWYQQALGQGPEFLTYFQNEAQLDKSGLPSDRFFAERPEGSVSTLKIQRTQQEDSAVYLCASSFAGSYEQYFGPGTRLTVT.

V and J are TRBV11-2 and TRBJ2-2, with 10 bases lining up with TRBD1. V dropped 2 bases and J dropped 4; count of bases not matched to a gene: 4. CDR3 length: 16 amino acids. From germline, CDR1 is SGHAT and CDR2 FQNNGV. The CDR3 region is CASSLSGTGVTGELFF. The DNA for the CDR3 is TGTGCCAGCAGCTTATCCGGGACAGGGGTCACCGGGGAGCTGTTTTTT.

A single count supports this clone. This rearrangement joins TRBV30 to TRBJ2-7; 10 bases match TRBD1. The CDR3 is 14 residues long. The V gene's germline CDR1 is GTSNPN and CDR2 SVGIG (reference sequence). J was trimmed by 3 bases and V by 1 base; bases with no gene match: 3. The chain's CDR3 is CAWSGGTGDYEQYF. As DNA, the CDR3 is TGTGCCTGGAGTGGCGGGACAGGGGACTACGAGCAGTACTTC.

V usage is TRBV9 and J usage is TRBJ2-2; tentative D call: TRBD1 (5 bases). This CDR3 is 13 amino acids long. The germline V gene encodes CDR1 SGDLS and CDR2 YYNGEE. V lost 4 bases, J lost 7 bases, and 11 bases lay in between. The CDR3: CASSSQVRGELFF. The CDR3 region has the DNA TGTGCCAGCAGCTCACAGGTTCGCGGGGAGCTGTTTTTT.

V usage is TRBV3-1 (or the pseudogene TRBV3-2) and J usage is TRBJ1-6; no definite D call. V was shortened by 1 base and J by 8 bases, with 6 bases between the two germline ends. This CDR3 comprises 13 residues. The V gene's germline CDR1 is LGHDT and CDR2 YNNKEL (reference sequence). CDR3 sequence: CASSQVADSPLHF. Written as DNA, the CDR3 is TGTGCCAGCAGCCAAGTCGCGGATTCACCCCTCCACTTT.

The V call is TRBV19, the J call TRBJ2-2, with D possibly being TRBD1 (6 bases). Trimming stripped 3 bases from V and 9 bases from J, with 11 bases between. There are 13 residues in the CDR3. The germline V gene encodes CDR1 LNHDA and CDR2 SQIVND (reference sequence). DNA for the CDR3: TGTGCCAGTAGTATTTTGGGGGCGCGGGAGCTGTTTTTT. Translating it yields CASSILGARELFF.

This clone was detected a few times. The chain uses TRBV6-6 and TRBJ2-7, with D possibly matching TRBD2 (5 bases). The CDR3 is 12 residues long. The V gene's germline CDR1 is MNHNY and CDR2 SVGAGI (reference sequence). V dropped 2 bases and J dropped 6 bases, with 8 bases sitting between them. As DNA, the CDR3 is TGTGCCAGCAGTTACGGGGAGAGCGAGCAGTACTTC. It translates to CASSYGESEQYF.

The CDR3: CASSQYFPPRRDTGELFF. Written as DNA, the CDR3 is TGCGCCAGCAGCCAATATTTTCCCCCCCGCAGGGACACCGGGGAGCTGTTTTTT. This sequence joins TRBV4-1 and TRBJ2-2; maybe TRBD1 (5 bases). CDR1 is MGHRA and CDR2 is YSYEKL in the germline V gene. The CDR3 consists of 18 residues. V was shortened by 2 bases and J by 3 bases, with 19 bases between the two germline ends.

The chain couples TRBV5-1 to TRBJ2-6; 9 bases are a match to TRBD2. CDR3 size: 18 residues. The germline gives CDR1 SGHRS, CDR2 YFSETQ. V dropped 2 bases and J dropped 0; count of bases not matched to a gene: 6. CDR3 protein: CASSLTSGLSSGANVLTF. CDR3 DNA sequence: TGCGCCAGCAGCTTAACTAGCGGGTTGAGCTCTGGGGCCAACGTCCTGACTTTC. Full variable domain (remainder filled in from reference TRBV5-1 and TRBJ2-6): KAGVTQTPRYLIKTRGQQVTLSCSPISGHRSVSWYQQTPGQGLQFLFEYFSETQRNKGNFPGRFSGRQFSNSRSEMNVSTLELGDSALYLCASSLTSGLSSGANVLTFGAGSRLTVL.

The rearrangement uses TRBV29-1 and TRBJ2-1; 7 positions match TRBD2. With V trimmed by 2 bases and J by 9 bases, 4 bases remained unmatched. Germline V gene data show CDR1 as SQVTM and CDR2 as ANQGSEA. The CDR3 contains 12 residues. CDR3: CSVEPGGGEQFF. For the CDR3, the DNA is TGCAGCGTTGAACCGGGCGGGGGTGAGCAGTTCTTC.

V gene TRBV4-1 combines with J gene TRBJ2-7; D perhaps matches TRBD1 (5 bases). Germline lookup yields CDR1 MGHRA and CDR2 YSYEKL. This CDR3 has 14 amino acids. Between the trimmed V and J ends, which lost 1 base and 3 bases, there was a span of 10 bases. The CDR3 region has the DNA TGCGCCAGCAGCCAAGCCCAGGGCCGCTACGAGCAGTACTTC. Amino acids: CASSQAQGRYEQYF.

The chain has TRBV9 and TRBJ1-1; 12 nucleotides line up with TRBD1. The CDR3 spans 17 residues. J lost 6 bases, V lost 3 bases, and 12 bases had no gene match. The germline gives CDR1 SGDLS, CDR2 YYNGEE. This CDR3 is CASSGRDRGPIPPEAFF. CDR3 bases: TGTGCCAGCAGCGGCCGGGACAGGGGGCCAATCCCCCCTGAAGCTTTCTTT.

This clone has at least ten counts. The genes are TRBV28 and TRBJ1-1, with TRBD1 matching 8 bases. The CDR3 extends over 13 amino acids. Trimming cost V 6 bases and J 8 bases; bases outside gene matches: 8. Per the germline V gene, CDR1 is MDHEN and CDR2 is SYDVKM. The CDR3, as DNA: TGTGCCAGCAGGCAGGACAGGGTCAGGGAAGCTTTCTTT. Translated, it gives CASRQDRVREAFF.

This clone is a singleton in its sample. The CDR3 nucleotides read TGTGCCAGCAGCTCTAGCGGGAGCAGGGGGACCCAGTACTTC. It specifies CASSSSGSRGTQYF. The gene calls are TRBV4-2 and TRBJ2-5; 10 nucleotides agree with TRBD2. The CDR3 covers 14 residues. V lost 5 bases and J lost 7; bases outside the gene matches: 7. Germline V gives CDR1 LGHNA, CDR2 YNFKEQ.